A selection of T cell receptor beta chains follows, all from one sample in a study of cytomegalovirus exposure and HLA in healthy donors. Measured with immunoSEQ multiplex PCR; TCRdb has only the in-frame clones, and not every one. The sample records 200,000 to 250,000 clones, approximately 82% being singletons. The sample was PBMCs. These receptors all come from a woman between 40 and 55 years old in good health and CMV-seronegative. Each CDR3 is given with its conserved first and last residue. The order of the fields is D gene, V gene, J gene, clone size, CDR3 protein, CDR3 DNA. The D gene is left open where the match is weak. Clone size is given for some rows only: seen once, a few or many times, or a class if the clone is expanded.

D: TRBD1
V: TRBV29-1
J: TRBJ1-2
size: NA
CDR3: CSVGGAGGVNYGYTF
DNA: TGCAGCGTTGGTGGGGCAGGGGGCGTGAACTATGGCTACACCTTC

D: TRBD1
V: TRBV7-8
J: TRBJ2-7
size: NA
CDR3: CASSGGGQDPYEQYF
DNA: TGTGCCAGCAGCGGGGGCGGACAGGATCCTTACGAGCAGTACTTC

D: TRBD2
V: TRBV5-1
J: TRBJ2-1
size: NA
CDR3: CASSFGIAGSYNEQFF
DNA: TGCGCCAGCAGCTTCGGAATAGCGGGGAGTTACAATGAGCAGTTCTTC

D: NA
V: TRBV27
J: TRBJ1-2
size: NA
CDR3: CASRHGGEAYGYTF
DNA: TGTGCCAGCAGACACGGAGGCGAGGCCTATGGCTACACCTTC

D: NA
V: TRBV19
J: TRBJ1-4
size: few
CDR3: CASSMFWGHGKLFF
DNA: TGTGCCAGTAGTATGTTCTGGGGCCACGGAAAACTGTTTTTT

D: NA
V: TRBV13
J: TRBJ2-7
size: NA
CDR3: CASSYGRGSYEQYF
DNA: TGTGCCAGCAGCTATGGAAGGGGGTCCTACGAGCAGTACTTC

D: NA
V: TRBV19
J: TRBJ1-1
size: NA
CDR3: CASSTWGGGTEAFF
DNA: TGTGCCAGTAGTACCTGGGGGGGTGGCACTGAAGCTTTCTTT

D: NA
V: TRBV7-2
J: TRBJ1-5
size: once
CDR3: CASSFGVGQSRPQHF
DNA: TGTGCCAGCAGCTTTGGAGTGGGACAATCAAGGCCCCAGCATTTT

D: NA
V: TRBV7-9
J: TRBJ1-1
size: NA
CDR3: CASSLYPGRTEAFF
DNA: TGTGCCAGCAGCTTATATCCCGGGAGGACTGAAGCTTTCTTT

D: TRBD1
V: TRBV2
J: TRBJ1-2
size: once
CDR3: CASSESGQDYGYTF
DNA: TGTGCCAGCAGTGAGTCCGGACAGGACTATGGCTACACCTTC

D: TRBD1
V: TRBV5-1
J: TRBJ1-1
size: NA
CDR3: CASSLQGSNTEAFF
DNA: TGCGCCAGCAGCTTACAGGGGTCCAACACTGAAGCTTTCTTT

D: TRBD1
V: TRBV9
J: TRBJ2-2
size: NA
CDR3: CASSVGTGSAGELFF
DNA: TGTGCCAGCAGCGTCGGGACAGGGAGTGCCGGGGAGCTGTTTTTT

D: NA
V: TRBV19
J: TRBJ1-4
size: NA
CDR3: CASSGRLGSGNEKLFF
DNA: TGTGCCAGTAGTGGGCGGCTTGGATCGGGGAATGAAAAACTGTTTTTT

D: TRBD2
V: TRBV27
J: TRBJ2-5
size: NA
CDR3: CASSLFGGGARETQYF
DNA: TGTGCCAGCAGTTTATTCGGCGGGGGGGCCCGGGAGACCCAGTACTTC

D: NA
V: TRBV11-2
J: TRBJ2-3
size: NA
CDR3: CASSFKLGSDTDTQYF
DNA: TGTGCCAGCAGCTTTAAACTCGGCAGCGACACAGATACGCAGTATTTT

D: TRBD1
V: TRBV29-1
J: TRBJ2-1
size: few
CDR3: CSVHRGSNEQFF
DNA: TGCAGCGTCCACAGGGGCAGCAATGAGCAGTTCTTC